A selection of T cell receptor beta chains follows, all from one sample in a study of blood T cell repertoires in COVID-19. Sequencing was performed with immunoSEQ multiplex PCR; in TCRdb, only in-frame clones are kept and a portion is missing. The table has a few hundred thousand clones, about 91% seen once. The sample taken for sequencing was peripheral blood. These receptors originate from a person aged 18-30 years with COVID-19, enrolled during active disease. Both conserved end residues are part of each CDR3. A D gene is named only where the DNA matches it firmly. Size tells how often a clone was seen (once, few, many) or the class of an expanded clone, and some rows leave it out.

cdr3_nt: TGTGCCAGCAGCCGGGGACAGCCCTATGGCTACACCTTC
cdr3_aa: CASSRGQPYGYTF
clone_size: NA
d_call: TRBD1
v_call: TRBV3-1/TRBV3-2
j_call: TRBJ1-2

cdr3_nt: TGTGCCAGCAGCCAAGGGCTAACAGGGGACTATGGCTACACCTTC
cdr3_aa: CASSQGLTGDYGYTF
clone_size: NA
d_call: TRBD1
v_call: TRBV16
j_call: TRBJ1-2

cdr3_nt: TGCAGCGTTGGCCCTTCGGGACTAGCTTACGAGCAGTACTTC
cdr3_aa: CSVGPSGLAYEQYF
clone_size: NA
d_call: TRBD2
v_call: TRBV29-1
j_call: TRBJ2-7

cdr3_nt: TGCGCCAGCAGCCAAGGGTCATACAGCCGCGCTTTCTTT
cdr3_aa: CASSQGSYSRAFF
clone_size: NA
d_call: NA
v_call: TRBV4-3
j_call: TRBJ1-1

cdr3_nt: TGTGCCAGCAGCCACAGGGGAAGCGACTATGGCTACACCTTC
cdr3_aa: CASSHRGSDYGYTF
clone_size: NA
d_call: TRBD1
v_call: TRBV5-6
j_call: TRBJ1-2

cdr3_nt: TGTGCCACCAGCAGAGGTGGGGGGACAGGGGGCGGCAATCAGCCCCAGCATTTT
cdr3_aa: CATSRGGGTGGGNQPQHF
clone_size: NA
d_call: TRBD1
v_call: TRBV15
j_call: TRBJ1-5

cdr3_nt: TGCGCCAGCAGTGAGTTGACAGGCGCGAACACCGGGGAGCTGTTTTTT
cdr3_aa: CASSELTGANTGELFF
clone_size: NA
d_call: NA
v_call: TRBV10-1
j_call: TRBJ2-2

cdr3_nt: TGTGCCAGCAGCCGGACAGGGGCCGGGTACGAGCAGTACTTC
cdr3_aa: CASSRTGAGYEQYF
clone_size: NA
d_call: TRBD1
v_call: TRBV28
j_call: TRBJ2-7

cdr3_nt: TGTGCCAGCAGCTCCCAAGGGATCAGGGGAGACACTTTC
cdr3_aa: CASSSQGIRGDTF
clone_size: NA
d_call: NA
v_call: TRBV7-8
j_call: TRBJ1-2

cdr3_nt: TGTGCCAGCAGCCCTAGAGAGGGGGTCTCCTACAATGAGCAGTTCTTC
cdr3_aa: CASSPREGVSYNEQFF
clone_size: NA
d_call: NA
v_call: TRBV13
j_call: TRBJ2-1

cdr3_nt: TGTGCCAGCAGCGTCCGATCGGGTGGCCTCGTTTACAATGAGCAGTTCTTC
cdr3_aa: CASSVRSGGLVYNEQFF
clone_size: NA
d_call: NA
v_call: TRBV7-6
j_call: TRBJ2-1

cdr3_nt: TGTGCCAGCAGCGTAGGTGTCGGGTACTCCTACAATGAGCAGTTCTTC
cdr3_aa: CASSVGVGYSYNEQFF
clone_size: NA
d_call: NA
v_call: TRBV9
j_call: TRBJ2-1

cdr3_nt: TGTGCCAGCAGCCTTACCTACAGGGAGACTGAAGCTTTCTTT
cdr3_aa: CASSLTYRETEAFF
clone_size: NA
d_call: NA
v_call: TRBV13
j_call: TRBJ1-1

cdr3_nt: TGTGCCAGCAGCATCCAAACCCGGGGTCCGAACACTGAAGCTTTCTTT
cdr3_aa: CASSIQTRGPNTEAFF
clone_size: NA
d_call: NA
v_call: TRBV21-1
j_call: TRBJ1-1

cdr3_nt: TGTGCCAGCAGTTTTTTTAGAGCCGGGGAGCTGTTTTTT
cdr3_aa: CASSFFRAGELFF
clone_size: NA
d_call: NA
v_call: TRBV27
j_call: TRBJ2-2

cdr3_nt: TGTGCCAGTAGTGGGGGGAATCAGCCCCAGCATTTT
cdr3_aa: CASSGGNQPQHF
clone_size: NA
d_call: NA
v_call: TRBV19
j_call: TRBJ1-5

cdr3_nt: TGTGCCAGCAGCTTAGGATGGACAGGGGAGTACGAGCAGTACTTC
cdr3_aa: CASSLGWTGEYEQYF
clone_size: once
d_call: TRBD1
v_call: TRBV7-9
j_call: TRBJ2-7

cdr3_nt: TGTGCCACCAGTGATTTGGGCGGGACTAGCGGGAGTGACTACAATGAGCAGTTCTTC
cdr3_aa: CATSDLGGTSGSDYNEQFF
clone_size: NA
d_call: TRBD2
v_call: TRBV24-1
j_call: TRBJ2-1

cdr3_nt: TGTGCCAGCTCACTCCGGGACAGTAACTATGGCTACACCTTC
cdr3_aa: CASSLRDSNYGYTF
clone_size: NA
d_call: TRBD1
v_call: TRBV18
j_call: TRBJ1-2

cdr3_nt: TGTGCCAGCAGCCAAGATGCAGGGAATCAGCCCCAGCATTTT
cdr3_aa: CASSQDAGNQPQHF
clone_size: many
d_call: NA
v_call: TRBV3-1/TRBV3-2
j_call: TRBJ1-5

cdr3_nt: TGTGCCAGCAGTACCACCGGGACACCCGATCCTGGCTACACCTTC
cdr3_aa: CASSTTGTPDPGYTF
clone_size: NA
d_call: NA
v_call: TRBV6-2/TRBV6-3
j_call: TRBJ1-2

cdr3_nt: TGTGCCATCAGCGCTGACAGGGGTTATGAAAAACTGTTTTTT
cdr3_aa: CAISADRGYEKLFF
clone_size: NA
d_call: TRBD1
v_call: TRBV10-3
j_call: TRBJ1-4

cdr3_nt: TGTGCCAGCACTTCTCGCACTAGCGGGAGAGGGAATGAGCAGTTCTTC
cdr3_aa: CASTSRTSGRGNEQFF
clone_size: few
d_call: TRBD2
v_call: TRBV28
j_call: TRBJ2-1

cdr3_nt: TGTGCCTCCTCCCTGGGGACAAACACTGAAGCTTTCTTT
cdr3_aa: CASSLGTNTEAFF
clone_size: NA
d_call: NA
v_call: TRBV27
j_call: TRBJ1-1

cdr3_nt: TGCAGCGTTCGGACGGTGGGACTTGCGCCATCGCAGTATTTT
cdr3_aa: CSVRTVGLAPSQYF
clone_size: once
d_call: NA
v_call: TRBV29-1
j_call: TRBJ2-3

cdr3_nt: TGTGCCTGGAAGCGAAGATCCCCAGATACGCAGTATTTT
cdr3_aa: CAWKRRSPDTQYF
clone_size: NA
d_call: NA
v_call: TRBV30
j_call: TRBJ2-3

cdr3_nt: TGTGCCAGCAGGAGAATACAGGGGGCTTTGGCAACTAATGAAAAACTGTTTTTT
cdr3_aa: CASRRIQGALATNEKLFF
clone_size: once
d_call: TRBD1
v_call: TRBV7-9
j_call: TRBJ1-4

cdr3_nt: TGCGCCAGCAGCTCTAGCGGGAGGGGCAATGAGCAGTTCTTC
cdr3_aa: CASSSSGRGNEQFF
clone_size: NA
d_call: TRBD2
v_call: TRBV5-1
j_call: TRBJ2-1

cdr3_nt: TGTGCCAGCAGCTTGGACAACGGGGGAACAAACACCATATATTTT
cdr3_aa: CASSLDNGGTNTIYF
clone_size: NA
d_call: NA
v_call: TRBV7-8
j_call: TRBJ1-3

cdr3_nt: TGTGCCTGGAGTGTAACTAGCGGTACCACGAGGGAGCTGTTTTTT
cdr3_aa: CAWSVTSGTTRELFF
clone_size: NA
d_call: TRBD2
v_call: TRBV30
j_call: TRBJ2-2

cdr3_nt: TGTGCCAGCAGTGAAACCCTGAGCTATGGCTACACCTTC
cdr3_aa: CASSETLSYGYTF
clone_size: NA
d_call: NA
v_call: TRBV2
j_call: TRBJ1-2

cdr3_nt: TGTGCCAGCACCTTGACAGGTATCTCTGGAAACACCATATATTTT
cdr3_aa: CASTLTGISGNTIYF
clone_size: NA
d_call: NA
v_call: TRBV11-2
j_call: TRBJ1-3

cdr3_nt: TGTGCCAGCAGCGTAACTAGCGCAAACAATGAGCAGTTCTTC
cdr3_aa: CASSVTSANNEQFF
clone_size: NA
d_call: TRBD2
v_call: TRBV9
j_call: TRBJ2-1

cdr3_nt: TGTGCCAGCAGCGTTATAGGGGGCATGGGAACAGATACGCAGTATTTT
cdr3_aa: CASSVIGGMGTDTQYF
clone_size: NA
d_call: TRBD1
v_call: TRBV2
j_call: TRBJ2-3

cdr3_nt: TGTGCCAGCAGCTCGGGACTAGCGGGACACAATGAGCAGTTCTTC
cdr3_aa: CASSSGLAGHNEQFF
clone_size: NA
d_call: TRBD2
v_call: TRBV7-3
j_call: TRBJ2-1

cdr3_nt: TGTGCCAGCAGCAAAGTGGGGGCGCAGGAGACCCAGTACTTC
cdr3_aa: CASSKVGAQETQYF
clone_size: NA
d_call: NA
v_call: TRBV21-1
j_call: TRBJ2-5

cdr3_nt: TGCAGTGCTAGTTGGGCAAATACGCAGTATTTT
cdr3_aa: CSASWANTQYF
clone_size: NA
d_call: NA
v_call: TRBV20-1
j_call: TRBJ2-3

cdr3_nt: TGTGCCAGCAGTTACTCGTTGAGTTATGGCTACACCTTC
cdr3_aa: CASSYSLSYGYTF
clone_size: NA
d_call: NA
v_call: TRBV6-5
j_call: TRBJ1-2

cdr3_nt: TGTGCCAGCAGTCCGGGACAGGGGTACGAGCAGTACTTC
cdr3_aa: CASSPGQGYEQYF
clone_size: few
d_call: TRBD1
v_call: TRBV28
j_call: TRBJ2-7

cdr3_nt: TGTGCCAGCAGCAAGAAGACAGGGGACACTGAAGCTTTCTTT
cdr3_aa: CASSKKTGDTEAFF
clone_size: NA
d_call: TRBD1
v_call: TRBV13
j_call: TRBJ1-1

cdr3_nt: TGTGCCAGCAGCCCCCCCCGGGACAGGGGCGATGAGCAGTTCTTC
cdr3_aa: CASSPPRDRGDEQFF
clone_size: NA
d_call: TRBD1
v_call: TRBV9
j_call: TRBJ2-1

cdr3_nt: TGTGCCAGCAGCCAGGATGTTCAGGGCAATGAAGGCTACACCTTC
cdr3_aa: CASSQDVQGNEGYTF
clone_size: NA
d_call: NA
v_call: TRBV11-2
j_call: TRBJ1-2

cdr3_nt: TGTGCCAGCAGCTTAGGGGCGGGAGCCGTCGAGACCCAGTACTTC
cdr3_aa: CASSLGAGAVETQYF
clone_size: NA
d_call: TRBD2
v_call: TRBV7-9
j_call: TRBJ2-5

cdr3_nt: TGTGCCAGCAGTTTCCCAGGACAGGGGAGAGGCTACACCTTC
cdr3_aa: CASSFPGQGRGYTF
clone_size: NA
d_call: TRBD1
v_call: TRBV28
j_call: TRBJ1-2

cdr3_nt: TGTGCCAGCAGCTTGGAGCCTGGCGGAGACTTTTACAATGAGCAGTTCTTC
cdr3_aa: CASSLEPGGDFYNEQFF
clone_size: NA
d_call: NA
v_call: TRBV5-6
j_call: TRBJ2-1

cdr3_nt: TGTGCCACCAGTAAGCGGGCAAGCTCCTACAATGAGCAGTTCTTC
cdr3_aa: CATSKRASSYNEQFF
clone_size: NA
d_call: NA
v_call: TRBV24-1
j_call: TRBJ2-1

cdr3_nt: TGTGCCAGCAGTTACGGGGCCTGGAGCTCCTACAATGAGCAGTTCTTC
cdr3_aa: CASSYGAWSSYNEQFF
clone_size: NA
d_call: NA
v_call: TRBV6-5
j_call: TRBJ2-1

cdr3_nt: TGTGCCAGCAGCTTGGGACTGCAATCTCAGCCCCAGCATTTT
cdr3_aa: CASSLGLQSQPQHF
clone_size: NA
d_call: NA
v_call: TRBV5-6
j_call: TRBJ1-5